This T cell receptor (beta chain) was recovered during a study of molecular identifiers for immune sequencing clone quantification (dated by TCRdb to the late 2010s). Describing the broader study: For a replicate experiment, RNA from approximately 20,000 or 100,000 naive CD8 T cells was divided into five aliquots, of which four were sequenced. The study was a methods study using CD8 T cells to benchmark molecular-identifier clustering-based TCR repertoire sequencing (MIDCIRS) and TCR RNA copy counting.

A remark on this clonotype: There is no known antigen for this receptor. No base quality values were provided; no much bigger clone lies one nucleotide off.

Summary of the overall study and its limitations: The naive libraries included spiked-in Jurkat TCR RNA (10 copies' worth), and this Jurkat TCR RNA is not part of the donor repertoire. Without barcode sub-clustering, chimeric consensus sequences inflated TCR diversity; chimeras reached as high as 47%. Modeling estimated roughly 3.2 recovered TCR RNA copies per cell, compared with about ten by digital PCR, which implies about 30% capture efficiency. Highly expanded clone sizes could be underestimated because identical TCR molecules may share a barcode. In CMV-specific effector cells, over 97% of molecules were held by clones above 20 RNA copies, whereas under 1% of molecules were held by such clones in naive cells. Spiked-in Jurkat TCR RNA equivalent to a single cell was reported to be detectable even among one million naive CD8 T cells.

The library relied on PCR. Instrument used: NextSeq 500. Bulk TCR libraries were made following a previously described method, with the TCR primers given in Table S5. Purification of total RNA was performed with the Qiagen AllPrep DNA/RNA kit. Before analysis, reads from multiple sequencing runs of the same library were pooled. The study's processing was this. Reads were retained only if an exact TCR constant sequence was present, and the retained reads were trimmed to 150 nt and grouped according to their 12-nt molecular barcodes. Reads in each barcode group were sub-clustered using a 15% Levenshtein threshold, and a quality-weighted consensus sequence was built for each RNA molecule. Non-functional sequences were discarded, and so were lower-count sequences lying one edit away from another sequence. Based on fitting two negative binomial distributions, any barcode sub-cluster with under 20% of the maximum read count was discarded. The public reads were quality trimmed at Q25 with fastp and then assembled into clones with MiXCR by TCRdb, keeping productive beta chains. Entries are consolidated by CDR3 protein sequence, retaining the most common genes and DNA. The V and J calls come from TCRdb's annotation, not from the publication. This sample comprises about half a million distinct CDR3 sequences, about 25% of them detected only once. 0.76% of the sample comes from the top ten.

The CDR3, from cysteine to phenylalanine, totals 15 residues. Only the CDR3 region is kept as DNA, spanning 45 bases read in frame from base 1. Trimming removed 2 bases from V and 10 bases from J; the gene matches leave 6 bases unexplained. The CDR1 and CDR2 encoded by the germline V gene are LGHNT and FRNRAP. Libraries of naive CD8 T cells were built from anywhere between roughly 20,000 and 1,100,000 sorted cells, with 10%, 30% or 50% of the purified RNA used. On a BD FACSAria II, naive CD8 T cells were FACS-sorted as CD8+CD4-CCR7+CD45RA+ and collected into RLT Plus buffer. To test detection sensitivity, Jurkat RNA equivalent to more than 9 TCR copies was spiked into samples of about 18,000-1,000,000 naive CD8 T cells. Enrichment of CD8 T cells was done with RosetteSep CD8+ T Cell Enrichment Cocktail plus Ficoll-Paque, and ACK red cell lysis came afterward.

The V and J genes are TRBV12-5 and TRBJ2-1, and 12 junctional nucleotides match TRBD2. The sequence was obtained from a human donor in good health. Some libraries in this study had Jurkat cell RNA spiked in. Sequencing input: naive CD8+ T cells from blood, with Jurkat cell RNA spiked in. Read against the paper, the sample's cell subset or site label means: FACS-sorted CD8+CD4-CCR7+CD45RA+ naive T cells. DNA sequence: TGTGCTAGTGGTTTGCTAGCGGGGGGGCCCTGGGAGCAGTTCTTC. Its product reads: CASGLLAGGPWEQFF.